Following are 8 T cell receptor beta chains from one sample sequenced in a study of cytomegalovirus exposure and HLA in healthy donors. PCR employed 60 Vbeta and 13 Jbeta primers. Measured with immunoSEQ multiplex PCR; TCRdb has only the in-frame clones, and not every one. Here the sample spans over 85,000 clones, over 60% being singletons. The sequencing input was PBMCs. The receptors originated from a man between 25 and 39 years old in good health and CMV-seropositive.

CDR3 sequence: CASSLQGEVGEQYF. Written as DNA, the CDR3 is TGTGCCAGCAGTTTACAGGGGGAGGTGGGCGAGCAGTACTTC. This chain connects TRBV28 to TRBJ2-7; the D gene is possibly TRBD1 (7 bases). The V gene's germline CDR1 is MDHEN and CDR2 SYDVKM. The CDR3 is 14 residues long. The V end lost 2 bases, the J end lost 6 bases, and 14 bases lay between the germline ends.

The chain recombines TRBV5-1 with TRBJ2-1; D unclear. Trimming cost V 6 bases and J 3 bases, with 10 bases left between them. This CDR3 has 13 amino acids. The germline V gene has CDR1 SGHRS and CDR2 YFSETQ. CDR3 loop: CASTYRGYNEQFF. The CDR3 DNA follows: TGCGCCAGCACCTACCGAGGCTACAATGAGCAGTTCTTC. Full variable domain (outside the CDR3, taken from reference TRBV5-1 and TRBJ2-1): KAGVTQTPRYLIKTRGQQVTLSCSPISGHRSVSWYQQTPGQGLQFLFEYFSETQRNKGNFPGRFSGRQFSNSRSEMNVSTLELGDSALYLCASTYRGYNEQFFGPGTRLTVL.

The gene calls are TRBV19 and TRBJ2-5; 9 bases map to TRBD2. V trimming: 4 bases; J trimming: 0 bases; junction bases outside the gene matches: 12. Germline V lookup: CDR1 LNHDA, CDR2 SQIVND (reference sequence). CDR3 size: 18 residues. This chain's CDR3 is CASSTGLASGSYQETQYF. The CDR3 DNA sequence: TGTGCCAGTAGTACGGGACTAGCTTCTGGCTCGTACCAAGAGACCCAGTACTTC.

The DNA of the CDR3 is TGTGCCAGCAGCCGGACAGGGAACTCCTACGAGCAGTACTTC. Translated, it gives CASSRTGNSYEQYF. The rearrangement uses TRBV7-9 and TRBJ2-7; 8 bases are shared with TRBD1. CDR1 SEHNR and CDR2 FQNEAQ come from the germline V gene (reference sequence). Germline trimming cut 5 bases from V and 0 bases from J; bases unmatched to any gene: 3. This CDR3 has 14 residues.

The chain uses TRBV5-6 and TRBJ1-2; 7 bases line up with TRBD1. Trimming at V came to 4 bases and at J to 4 bases, leaving 7 bases not matched to a gene. The CDR3 has 14 residues. Germline V CDR1 and CDR2: SGHDT, YYEEEE. CDR3 sequence: CASSPGTGVYGYTF. In DNA form, the CDR3 reads TGTGCCAGCAGCCCCGGAACAGGGGTCTATGGCTACACCTTC.

This chain uses TRBV5-1 with TRBJ2-7; 9 bases agree with TRBD1. Germline values: CDR1 SGHRS, CDR2 YFSETQ. J lost 2 bases, V lost 4 bases, and 4 bases had no gene match. The CDR3 is 14 amino acids. CDR3: CASSVGQGAYEQYF. DNA of the CDR3: TGCGCCAGCAGCGTGGGACAGGGAGCCTACGAGCAGTACTTC.

The chain employs TRBV5-1 and TRBJ2-2; TRBD1 agrees at 7 bases. The CDR3 length is 16 residues. V shed 4 bases and J 6 bases; nucleotides not matched to a gene: 12. In germline, CDR1 is SGHRS, CDR2 YFSETQ. In nucleotides, the CDR3 is TGCGCCAGCAGCCCGGTGGACAGGTCTATCCCCGGGGAGCTGTTTTTT. This sequence encodes CASSPVDRSIPGELFF.

V gene TRBV18 combines with J gene TRBJ1-4, with 11 bases matching TRBD1. Germline CDR1 is KGHSH and CDR2 is LQKENI. The CDR3 length is 15 residues. The V gene end was trimmed by 3 bases and the J gene end by 5 bases; junction bases not matched to a gene: 2. The CDR3 sequence: CASSPRDRGNEKLFF. DNA for the CDR3: TGTGCCAGCTCACCCCGGGACAGGGGGAATGAAAAACTGTTTTTT.